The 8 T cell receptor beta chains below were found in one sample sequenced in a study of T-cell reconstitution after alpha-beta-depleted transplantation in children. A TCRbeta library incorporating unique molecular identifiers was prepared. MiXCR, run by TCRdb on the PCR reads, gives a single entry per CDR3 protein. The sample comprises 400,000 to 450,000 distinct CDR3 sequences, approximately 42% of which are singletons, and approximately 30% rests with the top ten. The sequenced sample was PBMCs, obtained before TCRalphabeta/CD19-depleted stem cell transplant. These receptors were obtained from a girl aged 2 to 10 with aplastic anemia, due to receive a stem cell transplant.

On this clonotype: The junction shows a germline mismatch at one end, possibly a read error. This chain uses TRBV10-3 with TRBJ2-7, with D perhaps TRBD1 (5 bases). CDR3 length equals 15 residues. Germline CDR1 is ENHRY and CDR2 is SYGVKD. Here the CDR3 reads CDISEPEQGPYEQYF. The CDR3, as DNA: TGTGACATCAGTGAGCCCGAGCAGGGTCCCTACGAGCAGTACTTC.

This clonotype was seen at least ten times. The CDR3 region has the DNA TGTGCCAGCAGCTTTCAGGAGAGGGTCTATGGCTACACCTTC. It encodes CASSFQERVYGYTF. The gene calls are TRBV5-6 and TRBJ1-2; D is undetermined. Trimming removed 2 bases at V and 4 bases at J, with 12 bases between. The CDR3 contains 14 residues. Germline CDR1 is SGHDT and CDR2 is YYEEEE.

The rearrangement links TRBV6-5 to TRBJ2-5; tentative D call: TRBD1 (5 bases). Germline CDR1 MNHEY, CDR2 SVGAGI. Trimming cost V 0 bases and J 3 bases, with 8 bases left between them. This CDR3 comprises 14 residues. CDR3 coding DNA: TGTGCCAGCAGTTACTCGACACAGGAAGAGACCCAGTACTTC. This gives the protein CASSYSTQEETQYF.

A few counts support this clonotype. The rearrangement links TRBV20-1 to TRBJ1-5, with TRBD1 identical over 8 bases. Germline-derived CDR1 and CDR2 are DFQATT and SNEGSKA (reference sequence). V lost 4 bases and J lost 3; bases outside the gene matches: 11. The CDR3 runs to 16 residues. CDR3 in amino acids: CSAKRAGQDYNQPQHF. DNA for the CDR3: TGCAGTGCTAAAAGGGCGGGACAGGACTACAATCAGCCCCAGCATTTT.

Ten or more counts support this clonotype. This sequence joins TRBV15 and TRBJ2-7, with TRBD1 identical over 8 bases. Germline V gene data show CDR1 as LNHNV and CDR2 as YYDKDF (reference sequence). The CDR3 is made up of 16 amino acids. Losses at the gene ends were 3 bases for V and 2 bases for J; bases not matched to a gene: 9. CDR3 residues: CATSSGRGTGAYEQYF. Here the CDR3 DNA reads TGTGCCACCAGCAGTGGCAGGGGGACAGGCGCCTACGAGCAGTACTTC.

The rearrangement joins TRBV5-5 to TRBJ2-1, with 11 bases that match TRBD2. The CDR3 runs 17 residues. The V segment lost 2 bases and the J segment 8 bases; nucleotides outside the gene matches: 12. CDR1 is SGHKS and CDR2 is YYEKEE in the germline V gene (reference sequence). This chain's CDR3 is CASSFSMVAGGPYEQFF. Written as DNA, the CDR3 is TGTGCCAGCAGCTTTTCCATGGTAGCGGGAGGGCCATATGAGCAGTTCTTC.

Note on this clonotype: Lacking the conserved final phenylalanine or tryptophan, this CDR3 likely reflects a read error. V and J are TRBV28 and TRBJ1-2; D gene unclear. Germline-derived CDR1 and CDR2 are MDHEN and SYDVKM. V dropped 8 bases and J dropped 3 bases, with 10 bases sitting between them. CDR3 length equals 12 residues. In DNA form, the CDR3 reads TGTGCCAGCTCTTCCGAGGACTATGGCTACACCATC. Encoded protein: CASSSEDYGYTI.

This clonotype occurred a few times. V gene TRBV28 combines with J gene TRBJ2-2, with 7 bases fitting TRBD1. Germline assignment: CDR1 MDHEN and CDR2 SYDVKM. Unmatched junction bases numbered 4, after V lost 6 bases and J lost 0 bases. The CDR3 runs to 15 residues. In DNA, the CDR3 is TGTGCCAGCAGCTTCGGGACAGCGAACACCGGGGAGCTGTTTTTT. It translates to CASSFGTANTGELFF.